This record looks at one T cell receptor (beta chain) sequence and its context. The antigen it binds to is not known. Per-base quality was not reported, and no clone a single base away is much larger than it. CDR1 SGHVS and CDR2 FQNEAQ were looked up in the germline V gene. Reading from cysteine to phenylalanine, the CDR3 counts 15 amino acids. Kept here is only the CDR3 DNA, which spans 45 bases and is read in frame from base 1. V loses 3 bases, J loses 4 bases, and the germline ends lie 13 bases apart. The sample is drawn from a study of blood T cell repertoires in COVID-19 (TCRdb year 2020). With regard to the full study: The collaborator samples originated in the United States, Italy and Spain and spanned the acute and convalescent phases of COVID-19. Nearly every sample came with metadata listing a de-identified subject ID, COVID-19 status, age in years and sex. The material from the prospective study consisted of cDNA or gDNA derived from T cells, B-cell-depleted T cells, or PBMCs. HLA class I and class II types, where available, came from metadata supplied by the sample provider rather than from assay-based typing. A freely available public database, intended as a resource for researchers studying the immune response to SARS-CoV-2, is where the repertoires were released. The samples were drawn from two sources: the first 160 participants of the ongoing ImmuneRACE study, and 950 to 1,500 subjects contributed by 6 global collaborators. Deeply sampled blood TCRbeta repertoires from subjects exposed to, actively infected with, or recovered from COVID-19 were included in the dataset. The paper as a whole reports these results and caveats: Clinical and demographic metadata were provided uncurated, with the amount varying by source and participant.

TCRbeta CDR3 regions were amplified from genomic DNA using the immunoSEQ Assay, a bias-controlled multiplex PCR. As for the original processing: Within the assay, amplification of reference gene primers was used to estimate how many nucleated cells each sample contained. Sequence reads were collapsed and filtered to measure the absolute abundance of every unique TCRbeta CDR3 rearrangement. Productive Simpson clonality was computed per sample as the square root of Simpson's diversity index over productive rearrangements. The table comes from immuneACCESS by way of TCRdb, which keeps in-frame sequences with V and J called. Part of the clones is missing from these tables; in studies checked, under half for an unresolved V gene and the rest for unknown reasons. That table is the source of V, J and clone size, and D and trimming were worked out from the DNA. The sample records a few hundred thousand clones, around 89% of which are singletons. Approximately 9.5% of the sample belongs to the ten largest clones.

Participants in the prospective study were enrolled through a virtual design, were aged roughly 18 to 100 years, and lived in 24 United States geographic areas. In the prospective study, participants were assigned to cohorts based on the clinical history participants reported in a screening survey and a study questionnaire. Recovered participants in ImmuneRACE Cohort 3 were defined by two consecutive negative NP/OP PCR tests, clearance by a healthcare professional, or resolution of symptoms. Each participant in the prospective study had whole blood, serum and a nasopharyngeal or oropharyngeal swab collected by mobile phlebotomists. Additional blood draws and questionnaires over an approximately two-month period could optionally be provided by prospective study participants. Before DNA extraction, blood samples from the prospective study were shipped at room temperature or frozen.

This TCR derives from a man aged 35 to 55 who had recovered from COVID-19. The chain is encoded by TRBV7-8 joined to TRBJ1-5; TRBD1 is a weak D gene call, 6 bases matching. The sample consisted of PBMCs or T cells enriched from blood (not recorded which). The CDR3: CASSLGAGVNQPQHF. The base sequence is TGTGCCAGCAGCTTGGGGGCAGGGGTAAATCAGCCCCAGCATTTT.